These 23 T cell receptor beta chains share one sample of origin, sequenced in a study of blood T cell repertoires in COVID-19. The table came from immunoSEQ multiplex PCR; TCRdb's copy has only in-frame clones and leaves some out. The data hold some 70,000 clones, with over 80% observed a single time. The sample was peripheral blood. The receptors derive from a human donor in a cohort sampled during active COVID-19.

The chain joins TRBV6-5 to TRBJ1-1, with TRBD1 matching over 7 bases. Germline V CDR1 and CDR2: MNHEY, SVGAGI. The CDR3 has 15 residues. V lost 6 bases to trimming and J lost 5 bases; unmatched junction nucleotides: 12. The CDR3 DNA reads TGTGCCAGCAGCCCATTCCCCAACAGGGGAACTGAAGCTTTCTTT. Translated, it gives CASSPFPNRGTEAFF.

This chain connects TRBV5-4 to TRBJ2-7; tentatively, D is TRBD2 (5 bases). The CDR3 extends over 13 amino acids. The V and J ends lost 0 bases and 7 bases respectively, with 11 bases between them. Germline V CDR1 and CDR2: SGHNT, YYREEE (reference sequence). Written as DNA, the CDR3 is TGTGCCAGCAGCTTGGAGAGGGCGGCTGAGCAGTACTTC. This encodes CASSLERAAEQYF.

The CDR3: CASDLLAGGTYEQFF. CDR3 in DNA: TGTGCCAGCGACTTACTAGCGGGGGGGACGTATGAGCAGTTCTTC. This sequence joins TRBV7-2 and TRBJ2-1, with 13 bases fitting TRBD2. After removal of 8 bases from V and 8 bases from J, the junction contained 9 bases not matched to a gene. CDR1 and CDR2 (germline): SGHTA, FQGNSA. The CDR3 is 15 residues long.

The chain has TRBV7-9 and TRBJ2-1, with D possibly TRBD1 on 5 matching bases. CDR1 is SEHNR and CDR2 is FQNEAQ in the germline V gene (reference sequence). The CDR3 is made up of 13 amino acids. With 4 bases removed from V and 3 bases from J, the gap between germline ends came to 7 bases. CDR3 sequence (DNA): TGTGCCAGCAGCTCCCAGGGCTACAATGAGCAGTTCTTC. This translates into CASSSQGYNEQFF.

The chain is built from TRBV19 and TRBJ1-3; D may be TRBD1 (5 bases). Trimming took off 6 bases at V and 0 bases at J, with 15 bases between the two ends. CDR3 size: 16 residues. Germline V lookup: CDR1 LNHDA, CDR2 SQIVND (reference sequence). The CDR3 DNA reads TGTGCCAGTAGCTTCAGGGCGGTGAGCTCTGGAAACACCATATATTTT. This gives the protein CASSFRAVSSGNTIYF.

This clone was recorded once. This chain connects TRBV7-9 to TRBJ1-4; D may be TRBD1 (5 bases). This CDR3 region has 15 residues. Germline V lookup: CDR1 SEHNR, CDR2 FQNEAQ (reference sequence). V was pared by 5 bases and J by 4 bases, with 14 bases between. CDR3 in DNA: TGTGCCAGCAGCGCATACGGGGACTATAATGAAAAACTGTTTTTT. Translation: CASSAYGDYNEKLFF.

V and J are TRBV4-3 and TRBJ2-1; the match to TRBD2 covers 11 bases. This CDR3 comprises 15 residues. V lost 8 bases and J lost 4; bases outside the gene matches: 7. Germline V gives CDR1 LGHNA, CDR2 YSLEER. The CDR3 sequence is CASSYRLAGYNEQFF. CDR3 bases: TGCGCCAGCTCTTACAGACTAGCGGGATACAATGAGCAGTTCTTC.

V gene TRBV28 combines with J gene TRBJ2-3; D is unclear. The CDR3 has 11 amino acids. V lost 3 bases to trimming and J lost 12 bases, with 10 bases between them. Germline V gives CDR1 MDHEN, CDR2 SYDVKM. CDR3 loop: CASSLAMVQYF. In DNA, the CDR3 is TGTGCCAGCAGTTTGGCCATGGTCCAGTATTTT.

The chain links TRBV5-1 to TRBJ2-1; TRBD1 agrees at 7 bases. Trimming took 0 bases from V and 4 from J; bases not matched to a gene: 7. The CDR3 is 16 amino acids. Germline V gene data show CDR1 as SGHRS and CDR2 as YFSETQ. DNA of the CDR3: TGCGCCAGCAGCTTGGAGAGGGGGACAGATTACAATGAGCAGTTCTTC. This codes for CASSLERGTDYNEQFF.

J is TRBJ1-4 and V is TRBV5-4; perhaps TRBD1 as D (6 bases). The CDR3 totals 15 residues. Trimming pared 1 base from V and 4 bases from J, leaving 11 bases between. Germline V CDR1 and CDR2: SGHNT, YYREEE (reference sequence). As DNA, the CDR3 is TGTGCCAGCAGCTTGAAGGGGGGGAATAATGAAAAACTGTTTTTT. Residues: CASSLKGGNNEKLFF.

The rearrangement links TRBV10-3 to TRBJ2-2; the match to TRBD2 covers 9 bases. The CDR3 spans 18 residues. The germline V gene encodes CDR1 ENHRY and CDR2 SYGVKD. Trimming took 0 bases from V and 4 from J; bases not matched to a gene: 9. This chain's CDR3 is CAISESGLVLAGTGELFF. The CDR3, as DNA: TGTGCCATCAGTGAGTCGGGATTAGTACTAGCGGGCACCGGGGAGCTGTTTTTT.

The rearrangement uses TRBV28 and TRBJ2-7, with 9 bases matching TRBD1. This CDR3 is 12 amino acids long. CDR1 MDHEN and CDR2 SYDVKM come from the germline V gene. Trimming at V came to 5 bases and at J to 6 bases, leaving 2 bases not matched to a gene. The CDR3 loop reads CASSHRGREQYF. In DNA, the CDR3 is TGTGCCAGCAGTCACAGGGGGCGCGAGCAGTACTTC.

CDR3: CASTRGGLDEQYF. CDR3 sequence (DNA): TGTGCCAGCACCCGGGGGGGGCTTGACGAGCAGTACTTC. The chain links TRBV5-5 to TRBJ2-7; 8 nucleotides agree with TRBD2. This CDR3 is built from 13 residues. Germline assignment: CDR1 SGHKS and CDR2 YYEKEE (reference sequence). Germline trimming cut 6 bases from V and 5 bases from J; bases unmatched to any gene: 7. Drawing the rest from reference TRBV5-5 and TRBJ2-7, the complete variable domain is DAGVTQSPTHLIKTRGQQVTLRCSPISGHKSVSWYQQVLGQGPQFIFQYYEKEERGRGNFPDRFSARQFPNYSSELNVNALLLGDSALYLCASTRGGLDEQYFGPGTRLTVT.

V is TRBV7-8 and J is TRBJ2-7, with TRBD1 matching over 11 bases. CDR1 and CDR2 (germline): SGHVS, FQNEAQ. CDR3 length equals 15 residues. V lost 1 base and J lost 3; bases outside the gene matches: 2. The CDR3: CASSLGDRGFYEQYF. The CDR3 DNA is TGTGCCAGCAGCTTAGGGGACAGGGGGTTCTACGAGCAGTACTTC. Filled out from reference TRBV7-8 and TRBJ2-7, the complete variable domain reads GAGVSQSPRYKVAKRGQDVALRCDPISGHVSLFWYQQALGQGPEFLTYFQNEAQLDKSGLPSDRFFAERPEGSVSTLKIQRTQQEDSAVYLCASSLGDRGFYEQYFGPGTRLTVT.

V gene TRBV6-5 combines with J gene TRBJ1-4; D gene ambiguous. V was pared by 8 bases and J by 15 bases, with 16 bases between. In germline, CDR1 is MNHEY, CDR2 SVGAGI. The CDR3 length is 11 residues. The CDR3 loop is CASLEGLRVFF. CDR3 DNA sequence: TGTGCCAGCCTGGAGGGTCTGAGGGTGTTTTTT.

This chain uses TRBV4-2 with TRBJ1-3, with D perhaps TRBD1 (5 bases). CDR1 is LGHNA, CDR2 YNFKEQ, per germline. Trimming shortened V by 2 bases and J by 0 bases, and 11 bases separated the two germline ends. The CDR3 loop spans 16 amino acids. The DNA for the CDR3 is TGTGCCAGCAGCCAATTTCCAGGGAACTCTGGAAACACCATATATTTT. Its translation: CASSQFPGNSGNTIYF.

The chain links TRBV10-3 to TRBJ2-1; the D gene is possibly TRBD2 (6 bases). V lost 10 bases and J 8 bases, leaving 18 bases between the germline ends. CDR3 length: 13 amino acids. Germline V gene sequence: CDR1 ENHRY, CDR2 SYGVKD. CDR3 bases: TGTGCCAGCAGGGAGGAGGGCCGCTATGAGCAGTTCTTC. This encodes CASREEGRYEQFF.

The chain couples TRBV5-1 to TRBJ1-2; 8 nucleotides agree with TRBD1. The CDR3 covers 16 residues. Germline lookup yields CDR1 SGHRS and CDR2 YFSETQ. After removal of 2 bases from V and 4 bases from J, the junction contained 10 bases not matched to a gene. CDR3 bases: TGCGCCAGCAGCTTTGGGACAGGATCTCTTTTCTATGGCTACACCTTC. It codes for CASSFGTGSLFYGYTF.

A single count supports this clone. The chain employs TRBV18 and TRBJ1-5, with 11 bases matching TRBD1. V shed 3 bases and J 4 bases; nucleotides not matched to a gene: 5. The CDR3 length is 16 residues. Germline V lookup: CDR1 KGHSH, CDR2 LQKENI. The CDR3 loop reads CASSPGGDRGNQPQHF. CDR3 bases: TGTGCCAGCTCACCCGGAGGGGACAGGGGGAATCAGCCCCAGCATTTT.

CDR3 residues: CASSSDTGNTIYF. CDR3 coding DNA: TGTGCCAGCAGCTCGGACACTGGAAACACCATATATTTT. The chain employs TRBV5-4 and TRBJ1-3; maybe TRBD1 (5 bases). In germline, CDR1 is SGHNT, CDR2 YYREEE (reference sequence). CDR3 length: 13 residues. Deletions cut 3 bases from V and 2 bases from J, with 6 bases between. The full variable domain, rest sourced from reference TRBV5-4 and TRBJ1-3, is ETGVTQSPTHLIKTRGQQVTLRCSSQSGHNTVSWYQQALGQGPQFIFQYYREEENGRGNFPPRFSGLQFPNYSSELNVNALELDDSALYLCASSSDTGNTIYFGEGSWLTVV.

DNA of the CDR3: TGTGCCTGGAGTGTACGGAAGGACACTTATGGCTACACCTTC. Its translation is CAWSVRKDTYGYTF. The genes are TRBV30 and TRBJ1-2; the D gene is possibly TRBD1 (5 bases). Germline lookup yields CDR1 GTSNPN and CDR2 SVGIG (reference sequence). CDR3 length: 14 residues. Trimming pared 0 bases from V and 5 bases from J, leaving 13 bases between.

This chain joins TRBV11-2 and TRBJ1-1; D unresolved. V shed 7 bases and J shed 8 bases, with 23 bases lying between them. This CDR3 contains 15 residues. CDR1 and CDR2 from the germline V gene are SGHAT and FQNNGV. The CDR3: CASIMNSGTGREAFF. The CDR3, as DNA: TGTGCCAGCATCATGAACTCCGGCACCGGGAGGGAAGCTTTCTTT.

CDR3 loop: CASTMVGQGFEKLFF. In nucleotides, the CDR3 is TGTGCCAGTACCATGGTGGGACAGGGGTTTGAAAAACTGTTTTTT. This chain uses TRBV19 with TRBJ1-4, with 10 bases lining up with TRBD1. The CDR3 spans 15 residues. With 7 bases clipped from V and 7 bases from J, the junction kept 9 bases outside the gene matches. The V gene's germline CDR1 is LNHDA and CDR2 SQIVND (reference sequence).